This paragraph reports one TCR beta chain. This record comes from a study of cytomegalovirus exposure and HLA in healthy donors. PCR employed 60 Vbeta and 13 Jbeta primers. Only in-frame clones appear in the TCRdb table, and some are missing; sequencing was by immunoSEQ multiplex PCR. This sample has around 65,000 clones, with about 78% found just once. The CDR3 extends over 14 amino acids. The germline V gene encodes CDR1 SNHLY and CDR2 FYNNEI. Trimming removed 5 bases at V and 2 bases at J, with 10 bases between. The source is a girl between 10 and 17 years old in good health and CMV-seropositive. Sequencing was carried out using PBMCs. The genes are TRBV2 and TRBJ1-3; D might be TRBD1 (6 bases). CDR3 coding DNA: TGTGCCAGCAGTCCACAGGGTGCTGGAAACACCATATATTTT. Protein sequence: CASSPQGAGNTIYF.